This T cell receptor (beta chain) was sequenced during a study of blood T cell repertoires in COVID-19. About the research overall: Samples of COVID-19 (acute and convalescent) were obtained from the United States, Italy and Spain.

The method was immunoSEQ multiplex PCR; TCRdb's version includes in-frame clones alone and lacks a portion of them. In the table there are 80,000 to 100,000 clones, nearly 90% of which are singletons. Germline V gene data show CDR1 as SNHLY and CDR2 as FYNNEI. The CDR3 runs 12 residues. V was shortened by 7 bases and J by 6 bases, with 7 bases between the two germline ends. A single count supports this clone. Sequenced input: peripheral blood. The V and J genes are TRBV2 and TRBJ1-6; D is unresolved. The TCR comes from a man between 65 and 85 years old with acute or convalescent COVID-19. The CDR3 bases are TGTGCCAGCAAACGGGGTAATTCACCCCTCCACTTT. Translation gives CASKRGNSPLHF.